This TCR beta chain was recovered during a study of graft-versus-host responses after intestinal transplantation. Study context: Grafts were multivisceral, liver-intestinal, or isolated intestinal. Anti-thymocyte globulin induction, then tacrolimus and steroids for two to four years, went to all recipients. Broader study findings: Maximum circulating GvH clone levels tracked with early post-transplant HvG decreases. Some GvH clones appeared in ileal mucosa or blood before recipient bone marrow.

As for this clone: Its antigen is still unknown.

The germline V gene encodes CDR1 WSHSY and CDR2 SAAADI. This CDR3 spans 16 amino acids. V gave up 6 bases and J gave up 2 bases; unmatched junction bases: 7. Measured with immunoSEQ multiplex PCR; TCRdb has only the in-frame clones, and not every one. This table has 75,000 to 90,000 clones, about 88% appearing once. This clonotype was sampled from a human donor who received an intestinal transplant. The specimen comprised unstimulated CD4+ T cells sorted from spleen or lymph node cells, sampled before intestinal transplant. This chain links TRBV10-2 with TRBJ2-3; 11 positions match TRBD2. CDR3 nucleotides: TGCGCCAGCAGGCTAGCGGGGGGCCTTATCACAGATACGCAGTATTTT. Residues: CASRLAGGLITDTQYF.